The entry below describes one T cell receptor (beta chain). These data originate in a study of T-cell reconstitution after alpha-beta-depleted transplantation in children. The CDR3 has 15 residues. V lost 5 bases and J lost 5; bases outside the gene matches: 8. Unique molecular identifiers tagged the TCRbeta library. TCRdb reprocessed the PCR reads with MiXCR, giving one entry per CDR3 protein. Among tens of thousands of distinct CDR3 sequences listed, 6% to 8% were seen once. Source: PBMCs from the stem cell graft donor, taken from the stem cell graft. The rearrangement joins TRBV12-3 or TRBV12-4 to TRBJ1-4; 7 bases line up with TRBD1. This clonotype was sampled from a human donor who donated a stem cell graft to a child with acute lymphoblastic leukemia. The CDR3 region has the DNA TGTGCCAGCAGTCCGCCGGGACAGCCGAATGAAAAACTGTTTTTT. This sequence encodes CASSPPGQPNEKLFF.